The clone carrying this TCR beta chain came up many times. Its target is not known. Via MiXCR, TCRdb re-called the RT-PCR reads, giving one row per CDR3 protein. Of hundreds of thousands of distinct CDR3 sequences in the sample, under 20% were seen once. Germline V gene data show CDR1 as DFQATT and CDR2 as SNEGSKA (reference sequence). The CDR3 has 14 residues. The ends were cut back, 3 bases at V and 2 bases at J, with 12 bases in the middle. The sample is drawn from a study of response to subunit inactivated influenza vaccine. General observations from the study: T cells newly recruited by each seasonal influenza vaccination are few, the authors suggested.

The genes are TRBV20-1 and TRBJ2-3; D could derive from TRBD1 or TRBD2 (5 bases each). This sequence was found in a man aged 45-60 years who received an inactivated influenza vaccine. Sequencing was performed on PBMCs from blood, taken roughly 5 days after vaccination. The CDR3 loop is CSASRRDLTDTQYF. The CDR3 nucleotides read TGCAGTGCTAGCCGACGGGACCTCACAGATACGCAGTATTTT.